This record concerns one T cell receptor (beta chain) sequence. The data are from a study of blood T cell repertoires in COVID-19. The V gene's germline CDR1 is MDHEN and CDR2 SYDVKM. The V gene lost 6 bases and the J gene lost 0 bases, with 9 bases spanning the gap. The CDR3 extends over 15 amino acids. Original methodology: From reference gene primer amplification, estimates of nucleated cell counts were derived. TCRdb's copy holds only in-frame clones and misses some; the assay was immunoSEQ multiplex PCR. V and J calls and clone size follow that table, whereas D and trimming were derived from the DNA. The data contain 130,000 to 150,000 clones, approximately 81% of them singletons.

The genes are TRBV28 and TRBJ2-6; D uncertain. Sequences were obtained from peripheral blood. The TCR comes from a human donor in a cohort sampled during active COVID-19. The CDR3 spells CASRGPYSGANVLTF. The CDR3 DNA reads TGTGCCAGCAGGGGCCCTTACTCTGGGGCCAACGTCCTGACTTTC.